This T cell receptor beta chain was profiled in a study of blood T cell repertoires in COVID-19 (TCRdb year 2020). Concerning the study at large: Collaborator samples came from the United States, Italy and Spain and covered acute and convalescent phases of COVID-19. The material from the prospective study consisted of cDNA or gDNA derived from T cells, B-cell-depleted T cells, or PBMCs. The dataset comprised deeply sampled blood TCRbeta repertoires from subjects exposed to, actively infected with, or recovered from COVID-19. The repertoires were made available in a free public database intended to serve as a resource for research on the immune response to SARS-CoV-2. The samples were drawn from two sources: the first 160 participants of the ongoing ImmuneRACE study, and approximately 1,300 subjects contributed by 6 global collaborators. Nearly every sample came with metadata listing a de-identified subject ID, COVID-19 status, age in years and sex. Where HLA class I and class II types were available, the types were taken from metadata supplied by the sample provider, not from assay-based typing. The paper as a whole reports these results and caveats: The quantity of clinical and demographic metadata differed by source and by participant and was supplied without curation.

This clone came up a few times. This clone's antigen is unknown. Base qualities are not provided; no much larger clone lies one nucleotide away. CDR1 SEHNR and CDR2 FQNEAQ are derived from the germline V gene (reference sequence). The germline V end is reduced by 5 bases and the J end by 4 bases; junction bases left unmatched: 12. The CDR3 goes from the cysteine to the phenylalanine over 16 residues. This entry keeps only the CDR3 DNA: 48 bases, framed from base 1. Whole blood was collected in K2EDTA tubes by collaborating institutions according to the institutions' own protocols. Collaborator samples were shipped for TCRbeta analysis as frozen whole blood, isolated PBMCs, or DNA extracted from either sample type. The immunoSEQ Assay, a bias-controlled multiplex PCR, was used to amplify TCRbeta CDR3 regions from genomic DNA. Concerning the study's data processing: Within the assay, amplification of reference gene primers was used to estimate how many nucleated cells each sample contained. To quantify the absolute abundance of each unique TCRbeta CDR3 rearrangement, sequence reads were collapsed and filtered. For each sample, productive Simpson clonality was calculated by taking the square root of Simpson's diversity index across productive rearrangements. The table comes from immuneACCESS by way of TCRdb, which keeps in-frame sequences with V and J called. Part of the clones is missing from these tables; in studies checked, under half for an unresolved V gene and the rest for unknown reasons. The V and J calls and clone size come from that table; D and trimming were worked out from the DNA. The sample table shows 120,000 or so clones, and 60% to 85% are seen once. The ten largest clones take up about 6.8% of the sample.

This clonotype was obtained from a man in his 70s with acute or convalescent COVID-19. Sequenced sample: peripheral blood. The receptor chain draws on TRBV7-9 and TRBJ2-7; TRBD1 aligns with 9 central bases. The CDR3 reads CASSILTGTGQYEQYF. The bases are TGTGCCAGCAGCATTCTCACCGGGACAGGGCAGTACGAGCAGTACTTC.